This T cell receptor beta chain was sequenced for a study of glioma-infiltrating T cells after dendritic cell vaccination. Time point noted: after dendritic cell vaccination, including at tumor progression/relapse. CDR3 size: 14 residues. Germline CDR1 MNHNY, CDR2 SVGAGI (reference sequence). Amplification used 60 V beta primers and 13 J beta primers. Sequencing was performed with immunoSEQ multiplex PCR; in TCRdb, only in-frame clones are kept and a portion is missing. The sample comprises 90,000 to 110,000 clones, around 90% of which are singletons, and approximately 2.7% rests with the top ten. The sample consisted of blood, taken after dendritic cell vaccination. This clonotype was sampled from a human donor with glioblastoma. This chain connects TRBV6-6 to TRBJ2-5, with D possibly being TRBD1 (5 bases). The better agreement between TRBJ2-7 and the DNA end casts doubt on the J call. Written as DNA, the CDR3 is TGTGCCTGCACAACGCTGGACACGACCTACGAGCAGTACTTC. It translates to CACTTLDTTYEQYF.